The T cell receptor beta chain under discussion was sequenced for a study of human T cells and chemical hapten exposure. In regard to this clonotype: Its antigen remains unidentified.

Time point given: healthy volunteer bleed at 2 weeks. Sequencing started from total RNA isolated from unfractionated whole blood. Study-level findings and limits: Once DPC sensitization occurred, TCRs above 1 in 1000 frequency showed no change.

A single record per CDR3 protein comes from TCRdb applying MiXCR to the RACE reads. The repertoire holds around 45,000 distinct CDR3 sequences, with 4.4% as singletons. The specimen was whole blood. The receptor was isolated from a human donor in good health. Some clones in this sample may be carry-over from other donors' samples.

The CDR3 DNA reads as TGTGCCAGCAGCTTGCCGAGAGCGGGGGCGAACACCGGGGAGCTGTTTTTT. As protein: CASSLPRAGANTGELFF. The chain has TRBV11-1 and TRBJ2-2; TRBD2 agrees at 8 bases. The junction had 6 bases not matched to a gene; V was cut back by 3 bases and J by 0 bases. This CDR3 spans 17 amino acids. The V gene's germline CDR1 is SGHAT and CDR2 FQDESV (reference sequence). The full variable domain, with the rest looked up from reference TRBV11-1 and TRBJ2-2, is EAEVAQSPRYKITEKSQAVAFWCDPISGHATLYWYRQILGQGPELLVQFQDESVVDDSQLPKDRFSAERLKGVDSTLKIQPAELGDSAMYLCASSLPRAGANTGELFFGEGSRLTVL.